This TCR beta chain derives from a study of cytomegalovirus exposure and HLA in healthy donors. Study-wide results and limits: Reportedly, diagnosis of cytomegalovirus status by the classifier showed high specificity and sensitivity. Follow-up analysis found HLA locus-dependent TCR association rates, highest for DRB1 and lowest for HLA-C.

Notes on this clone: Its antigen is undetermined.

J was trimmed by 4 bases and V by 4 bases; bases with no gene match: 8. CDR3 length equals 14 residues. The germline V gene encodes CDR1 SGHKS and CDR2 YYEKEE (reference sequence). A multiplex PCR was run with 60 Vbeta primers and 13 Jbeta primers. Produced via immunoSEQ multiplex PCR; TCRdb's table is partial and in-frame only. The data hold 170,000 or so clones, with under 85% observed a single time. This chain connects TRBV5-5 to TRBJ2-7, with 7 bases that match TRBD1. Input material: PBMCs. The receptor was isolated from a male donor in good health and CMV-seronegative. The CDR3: CASSPRTGYYEQYF. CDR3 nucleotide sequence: TGTGCCAGCAGCCCGAGGACAGGATATTACGAGCAGTACTTC.